This T cell receptor beta chain was identified in a study of early T cells in non-severe SARS-CoV-2 infection. There are a few counts of this clonotype. Trimming took off 7 bases at V and 0 bases at J, with 9 bases between the two ends. The CDR3 has 13 residues. Germline-derived CDR1 and CDR2 are SNHLY and FYNNEI. Attachment of unique molecular identifiers was made to individual cDNA molecules. TCRdb recomputed calls from the 5' RACE reads with MiXCR, one row per CDR3 protein. The repertoire consists of about 34,000 distinct CDR3 sequences, with roughly 7.1% occurring once and the leading ten covering about 13%.

The chain joins TRBV2 to TRBJ1-1, with unresolved D. Material: whole blood, obtained at baseline. This clonotype was obtained from an adult who was a healthcare worker with PCR-confirmed SARS-CoV-2 infection or an uninfected control (not recorded which). CDR3 region: CASKEGLNTEAFF. Written as DNA, the CDR3 is TGTGCCAGCAAAGAGGGTCTGAACACTGAAGCTTTCTTT.